One and the same sample provided the 20 T cell receptor beta chains below, sequenced in a study of blood T cell repertoires in COVID-19. This table comes from immunoSEQ multiplex PCR, and its TCRdb copy is limited to in-frame clones, with some not included. The sample has 40,000 to 55,000 clones; over 85% are singletons. The sequencing sample was made of peripheral blood. The receptors originated from a man between 50 and 59 years old with COVID-19, enrolled during active disease.

The V call is TRBV2, the J call TRBJ2-7; 8 positions agree with TRBD2. Trimming removed 0 bases from V and 4 bases from J; junction bases left unmatched: 2. The CDR3 runs 14 residues. The V gene's germline CDR1 is SNHLY and CDR2 FYNNEI. This CDR3 is CASSEAPSGYEQYF. Here the CDR3 DNA reads TGTGCCAGCAGTGAAGCGCCTAGCGGGTACGAGCAGTACTTC.

The gene calls are TRBV6-6 and TRBJ1-2; the D gene is possibly TRBD1 (5 bases). CDR1 is MNHNY and CDR2 is SVGAGI in the germline V gene (reference sequence). The CDR3 is made up of 12 amino acids. Between the trimmed V and J ends, which lost 5 bases and 6 bases, there was a span of 10 bases. In DNA form, the CDR3 reads TGTGCCAGCAGTCACATCAGGGATGGCTACACCTTC. Encoded protein: CASSHIRDGYTF.

This rearrangement joins TRBV7-9 to TRBJ2-3, with D possibly TRBD2 on 6 matching bases. Germline CDR1 and CDR2: SEHNR and FQNEAQ (reference sequence). V was shortened by 6 bases and J by 6 bases, with 19 bases between the two germline ends. The CDR3 extends over 15 amino acids. The CDR3 bases are TGTGCCAGCAGTAAAGAACCGGGACTTTGGGATACGCAGTATTTT. Translating gives CASSKEPGLWDTQYF.

J is TRBJ2-1 and V is TRBV7-3; TRBD2 matches 10 bases. From germline, CDR1 is SGHTA and CDR2 FQGTGA. This CDR3 has 14 residues. Germline trimming cut 5 bases from V and 6 bases from J; bases unmatched to any gene: 4. The CDR3 DNA reads as TGTGCCAGCAGCCCTAGCGGGAGATTCAATGAGCAGTTCTTC. It encodes CASSPSGRFNEQFF.

The J gene is TRBJ2-1, the V gene TRBV4-3, with TRBD2 matching over 11 bases. Germline V gene data show CDR1 as LGHNA and CDR2 as YSLEER. There are 17 residues in the CDR3. J lost 4 bases, V lost 1 base, and 6 bases had no gene match. CDR3 sequence reads: CASSQGTSGQLYNEQFF. In DNA form, the CDR3 reads TGCGCCAGCAGCCAAGGGACTAGCGGGCAGCTTTACAATGAGCAGTTCTTC.

The rearrangement joins TRBV20-1 to TRBJ2-7; D ambiguous. This CDR3 spans 16 amino acids. V gave up 3 bases and J gave up 2 bases, with 20 bases separating them. Germline loops: CDR1 DFQATT, CDR2 SNEGSKA (reference sequence). Written as DNA, the CDR3 is TGCAGTGCTAGTCCCTCTAAATGGTCACAGACCTACGAGCAGTACTTC. Amino acids: CSASPSKWSQTYEQYF.

The J gene is TRBJ2-7, the V gene TRBV5-1, with D unresolved. Germline V CDR1 and CDR2: SGHRS, YFSETQ. V was trimmed by 0 bases and J by 5 bases, leaving 12 bases between them. CDR3 size: 14 residues. CDR3 amino acids: CASSLVPGRNEQYF. The CDR3 nucleotides read TGCGCCAGCAGCTTGGTGCCGGGTAGGAACGAGCAGTACTTC.

The CDR3 region is CASSFHRRDEKLFF. Here the CDR3 DNA reads TGTGCCAGCAGTTTTCACAGGCGCGACGAAAAACTGTTTTTT. The chain uses TRBV28 and TRBJ1-4; TRBD1 might be the D (5 bases). The CDR3 extends over 14 amino acids. The V gene lost 3 bases and the J gene lost 8 bases, with 13 bases spanning the gap. Germline CDR1 and CDR2: MDHEN and SYDVKM.

V and J are TRBV7-9 and TRBJ2-7; the D gene is possibly TRBD1 (5 bases). The CDR3 sequence is 15 residues long. Trimming took off 1 base at V and 6 bases at J, with 16 bases between the two ends. CDR1 is SEHNR and CDR2 is FQNEAQ in the germline V gene (reference sequence). The DNA for the CDR3 is TGTGCCAGCAGCTTAGGACAGACTCTTTTCCCCGAGCAGTACTTC. Amino acid sequence: CASSLGQTLFPEQYF.

V gene TRBV19 combines with J gene TRBJ2-1; no clear D. Germline CDR1 LNHDA, CDR2 SQIVND (reference sequence). This CDR3 spans 10 amino acids. CDR3 bases: TGTGCTTGCGGTTACAATGAGCAGTTCTTC. As protein: CACGYNEQFF.

This clone was seen only a few times. The gene calls are TRBV10-2 and TRBJ1-6; D gene ambiguous. The CDR3 consists of 13 residues. CDR1 is WSHSY and CDR2 is SAAADI in the germline V gene. Between the trimmed V and J ends, which lost 7 bases and 9 bases, there was a span of 13 bases. The CDR3 reads CASTQVLFSPLHF. CDR3 in DNA: TGCGCCAGCACGCAGGTTCTATTTTCACCCCTCCACTTT.

The gene calls are TRBV7-9 and TRBJ1-1, with 9 bases identical to TRBD1. Germline lookup yields CDR1 SEHNR and CDR2 FQNEAQ (reference sequence). J gave up 6 bases and V 5 bases, and 13 bases lay outside the gene matches. The CDR3 totals 16 residues. The CDR3 loop is CASSQGGQGWYPEAFF. Written as DNA, the CDR3 is TGTGCCAGCAGCCAGGGAGGACAGGGGTGGTACCCTGAAGCTTTCTTT.

The chain links TRBV2 to TRBJ1-2; unclear D gene. The V end was cut by 7 bases, the J end by 6 bases, with 21 bases between. Looked up from germline, CDR1 is SNHLY and CDR2 is FYNNEI. This CDR3 comprises 15 residues. The DNA of the CDR3 is TGTGCCAGCAATTTCCGGGATCAAGTCTTTGATGGCTACACCTTC. The encoded protein is CASNFRDQVFDGYTF. Complete variable domain (other parts from reference TRBV2 and TRBJ1-2): EPEVTQTPSHQVTQMGQEVILRCVPISNHLYFYWYRQILGQKVEFLVSFYNNEISEKSEIFDDQFSVERPDGSNFTLKIRSTKLEDSAMYFCASNFRDQVFDGYTFGSGTRLTVV.

V and J are TRBV21-1 and TRBJ2-7; the listed D gene, TRBD1, was not tested against the DNA. TRBV21-1 is a recognized pseudogene. The CDR3 covers 17 residues. This CDR3 is CASSNSKGVSGSYEQYF. The CDR3 DNA follows: TGTGCCAGCAGCAATTCCAAAGGGGTTTCAGGCTCCTACGAGCAGTACTTC.

This rearrangement joins TRBV19 to TRBJ2-1; possibly TRBD2 for D (6 bases). Germline V CDR1 and CDR2: LNHDA, SQIVND (reference sequence). This CDR3 is built from 14 residues. V was cut by 7 bases and J by 7 bases, with 17 bases left in between. CDR3 residues: CASTPTWEANEQFF. The CDR3 DNA reads TGTGCCAGTACCCCGACGTGGGAGGCTAATGAGCAGTTCTTC.

This chain uses TRBV11-2 with TRBJ1-1; perhaps TRBD1 as D (6 bases). V lost 6 bases, J lost 6 bases, and 17 bases lay in between. The germline gives CDR1 SGHAT, CDR2 FQNNGV. This CDR3 comprises 14 residues. As DNA, the CDR3 is TGTGCCAGCAGGATACACCGGACAGTGCCTGAAGCTTTCTTT. Its translation is CASRIHRTVPEAFF.

CDR3 residues: CASSLAKVGRTDTQYF. The CDR3 DNA reads as TGCGCCAGCAGCTTGGCAAAGGTCGGGAGGACAGATACGCAGTATTTT. The chain recombines TRBV5-1 with TRBJ2-3; 7 positions match TRBD2. Germline CDR1 reads SGHRS; CDR2 reads YFSETQ. Trimming cost V 0 bases and J 3 bases; bases outside gene matches: 7. This CDR3 has 16 amino acids.

The chain links TRBV15 to TRBJ1-4; the match to TRBD1 covers 7 bases. Trimming removed 1 base from V and 14 bases from J; junction bases left unmatched: 4. Per the germline V gene, CDR1 is LNHNV and CDR2 is YYDKDF (reference sequence). The CDR3 is 12 amino acids. CDR3 sequence (DNA): TGTGCCACCAGCAGAGTTGGACAGGCCCTGTTTTTT. It specifies CATSRVGQALFF.

This chain joins TRBV28 and TRBJ2-7; unclear D gene. Germline lookup yields CDR1 MDHEN and CDR2 SYDVKM. V lost 6 bases to trimming and J lost 2 bases, with 17 bases between them. The CDR3 has 15 residues. Here the CDR3 reads CASSSWAKATYEQYF. DNA of the CDR3: TGTGCCAGCAGCTCCTGGGCGAAGGCCACCTACGAGCAGTACTTC.

This rearrangement joins TRBV28 to TRBJ2-7, with 8 nucleotides matching TRBD2. The CDR3 is 17 amino acids. With V trimmed by 5 bases and J by 3 bases, 15 bases remained unmatched. Looked up from germline, CDR1 is MDHEN and CDR2 is SYDVKM. As DNA, the CDR3 is TGTGCCAGCAGTGTCGCGGGTAGCGGGATGACTGGCTACGAGCAGTACTTC. It is translated as CASSVAGSGMTGYEQYF.